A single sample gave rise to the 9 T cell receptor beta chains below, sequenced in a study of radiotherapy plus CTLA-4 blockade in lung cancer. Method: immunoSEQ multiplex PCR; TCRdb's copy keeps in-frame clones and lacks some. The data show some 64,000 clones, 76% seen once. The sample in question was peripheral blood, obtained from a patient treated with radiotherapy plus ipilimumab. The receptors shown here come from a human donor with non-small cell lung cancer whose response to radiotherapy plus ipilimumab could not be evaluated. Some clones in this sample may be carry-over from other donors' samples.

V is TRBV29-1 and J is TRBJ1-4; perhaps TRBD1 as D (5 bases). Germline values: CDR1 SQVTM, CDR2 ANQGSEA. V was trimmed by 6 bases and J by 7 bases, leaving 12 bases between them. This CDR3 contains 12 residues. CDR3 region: CSVRAGGEKLFF. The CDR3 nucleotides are TGCAGCGTGAGGGCCGGGGGTGAAAAACTGTTTTTT.

The CDR3 sequence: CASSDRDYGGYTF. The CDR3 DNA reads as TGTGCCAGCAGTGACAGGGATTACGGTGGCTACACCTTC. The genes are TRBV2 and TRBJ1-2; TRBD1 is a possible D gene (5 bases). CDR1 SNHLY and CDR2 FYNNEI come from the germline V gene. CDR3 size: 13 residues. Trimming pared 3 bases from V and 7 bases from J, leaving 12 bases between.

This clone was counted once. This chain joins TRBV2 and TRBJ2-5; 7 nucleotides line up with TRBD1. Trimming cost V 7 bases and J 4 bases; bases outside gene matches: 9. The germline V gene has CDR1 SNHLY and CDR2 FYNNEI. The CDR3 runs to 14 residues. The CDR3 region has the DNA TGTGCCAGCACCCCGCTGACAGGGAGAGAGACCCAGTACTTC. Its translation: CASTPLTGRETQYF.

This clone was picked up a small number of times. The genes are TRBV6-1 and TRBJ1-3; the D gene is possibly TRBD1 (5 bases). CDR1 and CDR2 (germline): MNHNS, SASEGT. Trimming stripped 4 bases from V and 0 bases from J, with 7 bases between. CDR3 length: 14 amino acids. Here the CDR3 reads CASSGTLSGNTIYF. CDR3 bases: TGTGCCAGCAGTGGGACACTCTCTGGAAACACCATATATTTT.

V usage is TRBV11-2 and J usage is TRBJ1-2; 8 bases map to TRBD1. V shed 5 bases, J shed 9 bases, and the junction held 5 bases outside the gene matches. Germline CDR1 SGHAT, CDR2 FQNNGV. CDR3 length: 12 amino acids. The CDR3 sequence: CASSLRQGSYTF. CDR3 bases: TGTGCCAGCAGCCTCCGACAGGGGAGCTACACCTTC.

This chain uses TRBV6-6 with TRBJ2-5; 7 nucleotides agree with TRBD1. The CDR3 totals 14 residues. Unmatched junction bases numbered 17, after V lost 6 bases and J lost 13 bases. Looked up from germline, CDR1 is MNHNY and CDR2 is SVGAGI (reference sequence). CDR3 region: CASSNPPDRLNGYF. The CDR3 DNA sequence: TGTGCCAGCAGCAACCCCCCGGACAGGCTGAACGGGTACTTC.

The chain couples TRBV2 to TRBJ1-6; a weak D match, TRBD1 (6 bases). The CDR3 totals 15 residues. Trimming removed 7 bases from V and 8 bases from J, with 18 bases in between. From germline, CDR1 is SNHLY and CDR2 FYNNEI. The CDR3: CASTLYRALDSPLHF. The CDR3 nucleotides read TGTGCCAGCACCCTCTACAGGGCCCTCGATTCACCCCTCCACTTT.

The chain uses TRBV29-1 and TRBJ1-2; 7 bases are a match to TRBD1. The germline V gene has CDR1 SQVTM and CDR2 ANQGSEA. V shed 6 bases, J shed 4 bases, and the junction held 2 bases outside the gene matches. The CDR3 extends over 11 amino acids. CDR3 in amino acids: CSVTGTYGYTF. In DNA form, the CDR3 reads TGCAGCGTGACAGGGACCTATGGCTACACCTTC.

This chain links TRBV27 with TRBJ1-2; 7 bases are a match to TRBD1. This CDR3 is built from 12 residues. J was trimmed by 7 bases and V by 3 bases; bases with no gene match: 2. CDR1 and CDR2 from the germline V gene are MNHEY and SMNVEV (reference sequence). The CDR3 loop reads CASSFSGGGYTF. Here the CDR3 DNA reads TGTGCCAGCAGTTTTTCAGGGGGTGGCTACACCTTC.